The T cell receptor beta chain under discussion was sequenced for a study of graft-versus-host responses after intestinal transplantation. Generated by immunoSEQ multiplex PCR, the TCRdb table keeps only in-frame clones and is missing some. This sample yields 43,000 or so clones, of which about 95% are seen a single time; about 1.6% belongs to the top ten. Germline V gene sequence: CDR1 SGHAT, CDR2 FQNNGV. This CDR3 has 15 residues. Between the trimmed V and J ends, which lost 5 bases and 10 bases, there was a span of 21 bases. The sequencing used PBMCs, collected roughly 51 weeks after intestinal transplant. This clonotype was sampled from a human patient who received an intestinal transplant, so some T cells may come from the graft donor. This chain connects TRBV11-2 to TRBJ2-1; D gene unclear. The CDR3 is CASSPPGRSAWEQFF. The CDR3 nucleotides read TGTGCCAGCAGCCCCCCCGGACGCAGCGCCTGGGAGCAGTTCTTC.